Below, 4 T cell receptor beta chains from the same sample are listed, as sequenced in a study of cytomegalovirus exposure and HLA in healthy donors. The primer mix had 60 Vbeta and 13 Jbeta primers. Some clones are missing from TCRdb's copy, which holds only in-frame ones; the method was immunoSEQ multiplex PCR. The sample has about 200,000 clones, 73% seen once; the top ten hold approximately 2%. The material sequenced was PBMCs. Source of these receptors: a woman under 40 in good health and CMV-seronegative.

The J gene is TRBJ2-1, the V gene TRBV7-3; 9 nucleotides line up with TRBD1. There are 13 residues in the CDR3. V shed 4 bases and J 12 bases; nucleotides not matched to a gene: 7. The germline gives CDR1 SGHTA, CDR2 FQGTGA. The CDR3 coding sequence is TGTGCCAGCAGCTCCGGGGACAGGGATCGGCAGTTCTTC. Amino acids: CASSSGDRDRQFF.

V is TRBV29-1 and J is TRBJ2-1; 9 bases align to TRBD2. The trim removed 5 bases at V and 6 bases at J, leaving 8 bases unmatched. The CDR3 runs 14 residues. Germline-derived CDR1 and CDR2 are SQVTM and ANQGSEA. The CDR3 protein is CSVTGGGALNEQFF. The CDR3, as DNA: TGCAGCGTTACGGGCGGGGGGGCGCTCAATGAGCAGTTCTTC.

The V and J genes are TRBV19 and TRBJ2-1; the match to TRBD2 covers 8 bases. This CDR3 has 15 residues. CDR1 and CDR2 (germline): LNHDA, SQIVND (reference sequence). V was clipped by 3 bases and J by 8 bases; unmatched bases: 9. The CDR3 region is CASSIGTSMSDEQFF. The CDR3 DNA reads TGTGCCAGTAGTATCGGGACTAGTATGTCCGATGAGCAGTTCTTC. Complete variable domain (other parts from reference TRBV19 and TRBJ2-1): DGGITQSPKYLFRKEGQNVTLSCEQNLNHDAMYWYRQDPGQGLRLIYYSQIVNDFQKGDIAEGYSVSREKKESFPLTVTSAQKNPTAFYLCASSIGTSMSDEQFFGPGTRLTVL.

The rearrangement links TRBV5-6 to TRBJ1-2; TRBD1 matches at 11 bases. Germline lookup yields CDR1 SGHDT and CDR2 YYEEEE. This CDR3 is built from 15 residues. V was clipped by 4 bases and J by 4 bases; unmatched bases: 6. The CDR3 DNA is TGTGCCAGCAGCCCCGGGACAGGGGGTTCCTATGGCTACACCTTC. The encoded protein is CASSPGTGGSYGYTF.